A single T cell receptor beta chain is shown here with its context. Its matching antigen is unknown. 13 Jbeta primers and 60 Vbeta primers were used for the PCR. The protocol was immunoSEQ multiplex PCR, while the TCRdb copy is restricted to in-frame clones and leaves out a portion. The sample lists approximately 100,000 clones, approximately 70% occurring once. This specimen belongs to a study of cytomegalovirus exposure and HLA in healthy donors. In the study overall: Counted in an early data release were tens of millions of unique TCRs from HLA-typed donors. Findings of the study overall: Reports indicate that TCR beta sequences accurately predicted the HLA-A and HLA-B alleles of most subjects. Later work found that TCR association rates differed between HLA loci; DRB1 had the most and HLA-C the fewest. As was reported, the classifier diagnosed cytomegalovirus status with high specificity and sensitivity.

The CDR3 extends over 13 amino acids. V lost 8 bases and J lost 8; bases outside the gene matches: 11. Germline V gene data show CDR1 as SNHLY and CDR2 as FYNNEI. The sample was PBMCs. The TCR originated in a man in his forties or fifties in good health and CMV-seropositive. The rearrangement links TRBV2 to TRBJ2-7; 8 nucleotides align to TRBD1. CDR3 in amino acids: CASVRDRSGKQYV. The CDR3 nucleotides read TGTGCCAGCGTAAGGGACAGGTCCGGGAAGCAGTACGTC.